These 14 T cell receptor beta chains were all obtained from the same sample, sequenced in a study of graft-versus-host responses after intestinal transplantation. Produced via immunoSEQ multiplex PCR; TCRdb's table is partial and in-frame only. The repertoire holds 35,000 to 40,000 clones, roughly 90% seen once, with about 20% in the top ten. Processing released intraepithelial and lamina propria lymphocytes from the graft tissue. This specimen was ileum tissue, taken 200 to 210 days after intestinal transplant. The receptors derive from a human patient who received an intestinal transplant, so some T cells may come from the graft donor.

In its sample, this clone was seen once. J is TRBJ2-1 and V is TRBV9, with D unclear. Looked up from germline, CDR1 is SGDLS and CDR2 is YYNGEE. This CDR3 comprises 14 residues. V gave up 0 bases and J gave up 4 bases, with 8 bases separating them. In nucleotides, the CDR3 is TGTGCCAGCAGCGTAGTGGGCAGTTACAATGAGCAGTTCTTC. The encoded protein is CASSVVGSYNEQFF. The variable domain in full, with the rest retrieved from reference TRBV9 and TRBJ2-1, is DSGVTQTPKHLITATGQRVTLRCSPRSGDLSVYWYQQSLDQGLQFLIQYYNGEERAKGNILERFSAQQFPDLHSELNLSSLELGDSALYFCASSVVGSYNEQFFGPGTRLTVL.

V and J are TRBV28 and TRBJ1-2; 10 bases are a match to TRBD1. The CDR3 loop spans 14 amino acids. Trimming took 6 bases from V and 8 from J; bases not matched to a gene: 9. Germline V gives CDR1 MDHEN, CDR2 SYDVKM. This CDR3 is CASRSGTGARGYTF. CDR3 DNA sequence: TGTGCCAGCAGGAGTGGGACAGGGGCACGGGGCTACACCTTC.

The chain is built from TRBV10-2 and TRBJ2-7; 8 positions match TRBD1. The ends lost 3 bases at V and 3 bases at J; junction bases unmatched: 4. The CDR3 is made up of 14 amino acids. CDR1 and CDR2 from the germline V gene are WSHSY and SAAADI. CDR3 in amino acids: CASSDLTGGYEQYF. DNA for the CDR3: TGCGCCAGCAGTGACTTAACAGGGGGCTACGAGCAGTACTTC.

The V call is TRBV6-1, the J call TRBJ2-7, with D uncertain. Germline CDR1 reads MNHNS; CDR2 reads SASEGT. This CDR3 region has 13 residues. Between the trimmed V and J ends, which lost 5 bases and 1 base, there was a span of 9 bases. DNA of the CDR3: TGTGCCAGCAGTCTTATAGGGTCCTACGAGCAGTACTTC. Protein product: CASSLIGSYEQYF.

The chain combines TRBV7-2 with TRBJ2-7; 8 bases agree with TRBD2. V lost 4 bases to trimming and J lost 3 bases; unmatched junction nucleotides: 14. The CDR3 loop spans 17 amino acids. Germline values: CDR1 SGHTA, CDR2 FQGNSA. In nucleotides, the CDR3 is TGTGCCAGCAGCTCCCCCCGAACGGGGGGGTCCCTCTACGAGCAGTACTTC. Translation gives CASSSPRTGGSLYEQYF.

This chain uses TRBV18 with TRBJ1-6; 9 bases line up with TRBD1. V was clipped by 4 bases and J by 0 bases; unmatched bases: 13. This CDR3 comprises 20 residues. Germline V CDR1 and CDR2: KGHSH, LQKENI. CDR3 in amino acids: CASSRTGQGSQSSYNSPLHF. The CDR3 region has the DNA TGTGCCAGCTCACGAACGGGACAGGGAAGCCAAAGCTCCTATAATTCACCCCTCCACTTT.

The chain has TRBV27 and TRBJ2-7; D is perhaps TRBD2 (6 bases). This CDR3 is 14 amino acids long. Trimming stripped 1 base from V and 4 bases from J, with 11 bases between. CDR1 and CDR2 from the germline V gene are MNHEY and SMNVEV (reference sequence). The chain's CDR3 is CASSLWRGSYEQYF. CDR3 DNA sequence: TGTGCCAGCAGTTTATGGAGGGGTTCGTACGAGCAGTACTTC.

CDR3 protein: CASSLAGGRYNEQFF. Written as DNA, the CDR3 is TGTGCCAGCAGTTTAGCGGGGGGGAGATACAATGAGCAGTTCTTC. This chain links TRBV27 with TRBJ2-1, with 9 bases aligning to TRBD2. V lost 2 bases, J lost 4 bases, and 3 bases stayed unmatched. From germline, CDR1 is MNHEY and CDR2 SMNVEV (reference sequence). The CDR3 consists of 15 residues.

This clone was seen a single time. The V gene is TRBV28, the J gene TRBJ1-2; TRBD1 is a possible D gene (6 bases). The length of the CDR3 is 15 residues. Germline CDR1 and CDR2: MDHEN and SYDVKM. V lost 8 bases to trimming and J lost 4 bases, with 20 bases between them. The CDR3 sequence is CASLLYRGAPYGYTF. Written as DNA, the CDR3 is TGTGCCAGCCTGCTGTATCGGGGGGCCCCCTATGGCTACACCTTC.

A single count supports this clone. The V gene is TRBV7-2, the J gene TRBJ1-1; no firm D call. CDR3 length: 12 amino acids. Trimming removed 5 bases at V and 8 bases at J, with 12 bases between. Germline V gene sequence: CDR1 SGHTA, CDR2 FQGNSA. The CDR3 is CASSRFGVEAFF. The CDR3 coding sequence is TGTGCCAGCAGCCGCTTTGGCGTCGAAGCTTTCTTT.

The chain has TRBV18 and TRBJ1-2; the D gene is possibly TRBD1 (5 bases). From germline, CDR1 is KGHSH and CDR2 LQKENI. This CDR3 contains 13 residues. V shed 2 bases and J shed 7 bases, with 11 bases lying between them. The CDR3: CASSPGGLGGYTF. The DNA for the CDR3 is TGTGCCAGCTCACCAGGGGGACTGGGTGGCTACACCTTC.

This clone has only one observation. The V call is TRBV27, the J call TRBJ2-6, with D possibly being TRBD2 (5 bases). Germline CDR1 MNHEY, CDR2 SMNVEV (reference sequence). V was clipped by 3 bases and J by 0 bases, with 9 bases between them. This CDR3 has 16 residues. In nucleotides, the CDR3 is TGTGCCAGCAGTTTTGTGGGGAGCTCTGGGGCCAACGTCCTGACTTTC. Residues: CASSFVGSSGANVLTF. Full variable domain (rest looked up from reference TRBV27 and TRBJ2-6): EAQVTQNPRYLITVTGKKLTVTCSQNMNHEYMSWYRQDPGLGLRQIYYSMNVEVTDKGDVPEGYKVSRKEKRNFPLILESPSPNQTSLYFCASSFVGSSGANVLTFGAGSRLTVL.

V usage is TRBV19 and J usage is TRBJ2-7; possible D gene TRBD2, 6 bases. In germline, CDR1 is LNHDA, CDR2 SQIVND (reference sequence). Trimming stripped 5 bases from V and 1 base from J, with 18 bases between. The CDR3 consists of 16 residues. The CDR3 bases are TGTGCCAGTAGTGCCCGACCGCTTGGGACTTCCTACGAGCAGTACTTC. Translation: CASSARPLGTSYEQYF.

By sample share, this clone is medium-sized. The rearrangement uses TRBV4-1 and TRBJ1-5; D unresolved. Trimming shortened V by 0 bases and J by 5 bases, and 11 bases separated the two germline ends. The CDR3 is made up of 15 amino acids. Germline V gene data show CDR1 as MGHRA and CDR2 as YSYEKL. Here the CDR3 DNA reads TGCGCCAGCAGCCAAGAGAGGGCCTCTTATCAGCCCCAGCATTTT. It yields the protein CASSQERASYQPQHF.